This TCR beta chain was sequenced during a study of Ad26.COV2.S vaccination and SARS-CoV-2 variants. Study context: The vaccine Ad26.COV2.S was put into the muscle once, or twice with 56 days between.

This clone was seen a handful of times. Its antigen is unknown. V dropped 5 bases and J dropped 4 bases, with 15 bases sitting between them. Per the germline V gene, CDR1 is PRHDT and CDR2 is FYEKMQ (reference sequence). This CDR3 region has 14 residues. Profiled with immunoSEQ multiplex PCR; TCRdb holds only in-frame clones, not every one. This sample has 400,000 to 500,000 clones; more than 75% occur once, and the top ten carry 3.6%. Treatment here: around 19 received Ad26.COV2.S at low or high dose, single or two shots; about 5 received placebo; per-sample allocation not given. Sampling occurred on day 63 after the first vaccine or placebo injection. Based in Boston, the donor was an adult of 18-55 years. General study results and limits: Vaccine recipients and placebo recipients showed similar non-spike TCR breadth. Spike-specific TCR breadth was greater after Ad26.COV2.S than placebo.

The starting material was peripheral blood, obtained in a trial of Ad26.COV2.S vaccine versus placebo. The receptor comes from a person between 18 and 65 years old who received the Ad26.COV2.S COVID-19 vaccine or a placebo. The chain recombines TRBV13 with TRBJ2-7; D may be TRBD1 (6 bases). The CDR3 DNA sequence: TGTGCCAGCAGCCCTAGGCCAGGGGAGTACGAGCAGTACTTC. It specifies CASSPRPGEYEQYF.